This note documents a single T cell receptor beta chain sequence. Its antigen is currently unknown. The data belong to a study of T cell responses to AZD1222 COVID-19 vaccine. Study overall: It was second doses at about 4 or about 12 weeks that were pooled.

Findings and caveats of the study: Just five or six AZD1222 recipients tested seropositive at baseline. Repertoire sampling was restricted to post-peak T cell response timepoints. Donors skewed white British and female; clonal diversity was possibly underestimated.

The CDR3 is made up of 16 amino acids. The germline gives CDR1 MRHNA, CDR2 SNTAGT. V trimming: 5 bases; J trimming: 0 bases; junction bases outside the gene matches: 3. TCRdb's copy holds only in-frame clones and misses some; the assay was immunoSEQ multiplex PCR. Among roughly 140,000 clones listed, around 87% were seen once. The TCR originated in an adult in good health. The chain employs TRBV6-4 and TRBJ2-1; TRBD2 aligns across 11 bases. The sequencing used peripheral blood, collected on day 0 of AZD1222 vaccination. CDR3 protein: CASSTLAGGSYNEQFF. CDR3 coding DNA: TGTGCCAGCAGTACCCTAGCGGGAGGCTCCTACAATGAGCAGTTCTTC.